A single T cell receptor (beta chain) is shown here with its context. Its antigen is not identified. Germline V CDR1 and CDR2: SGHNT, YENEEA. The CDR3 runs 17 residues. V lost 0 bases and J lost 5, with 19 bases in between. This sample was included in a study of cytomegalovirus exposure and HLA in healthy donors. The study, taken as a whole, reports: Later analysis identified 16,951 TCR beta sequences associated with HLA alleles, using a false discovery rate threshold of 0.05. A previous analysis found most TCR beta V segments productive roughly 87% or roughly 30% of the time. Likely technical artifact: a cluster of highly shared sequence variants.

This PCR relied on a set of 60 Vbeta primers and 13 Jbeta primers. Profiling relied on immunoSEQ multiplex PCR, and the TCRdb table lists in-frame clones only, not all of them. This sample has about 190,000 clones; roughly 81% occur once, and the top ten carry approximately 3.1%. V gene TRBV11-3 combines with J gene TRBJ1-2; the D gene is possibly TRBD1 (5 bases). This clonotype was sampled from a woman in her twenties or thirties in good health and CMV-seropositive. Sequencing was carried out using PBMCs. The CDR3 DNA is TGTGCCAGCAGCTTAGAACTGCCGTCGGGGGTTAGTTATGGCTACACCTTC. Translated, it gives CASSLELPSGVSYGYTF. Full variable domain (rest looked up from reference TRBV11-3 and TRBJ1-2): EAGVVQSPRYKIIEKKQPVAFWCNPISGHNTLYWYLQNLGQGPELLIRYENEEAVDDSQLPKDRFSAERLKGVDSTLKIQPAELGDSAVYLCASSLELPSGVSYGYTFGSGTRLTVV.